The source of this TCR beta chain is a study of T cell responses to AZD1222 COVID-19 vaccine. Findings of the study overall: Repertoire collection took place solely once the T cell response had peaked.

A remark on this clone: Its target is unknown.

The CDR3 length is 17 residues. Unmatched junction bases numbered 13, after V lost 4 bases and J lost 8 bases. The germline V gene has CDR1 KGHDR and CDR2 SFDVKD. TCRdb's table, derived via immunoSEQ multiplex PCR, lists solely in-frame clones and lacks some. Among about 150,000 clones, roughly 91% were seen once, and the ten largest hold approximately 5.9%. The sequencing used peripheral blood, collected 28 days after the second AZD1222 dose. The chain combines TRBV24-1 with TRBJ2-1; 10 bases match TRBD1. The receptor's source is an adult who received the AZD1222 COVID-19 vaccine. CDR3 sequence (DNA): TGTGCCACCAGTGACCCCGCCGACCGGACAGGGGGGGATGAGCAGTTCTTC. It yields the protein CATSDPADRTGGDEQFF.